Listed below are T cell receptor beta chains from one sample, sequenced in a study of T cells in Graves' hyperthyroidism and ophthalmopathy. TCRdb re-called the multiplex PCR reads with MiXCR, one entry per CDR3 protein. The data show about 350,000 distinct CDR3 sequences, about 15% seen once. The specimen was blood. The receptors derive from a woman in her twenties or thirties with Graves' hyperthyroidism. CDR3s include the opening cysteine and the closing phenylalanine or tryptophan. The D gene is left open where the match is weak. Only some rows state a clone size, as once, few, many or a class for expanded clones.

len: 15; d_gene: NA; abundance: many; v_gene: TRBV7-2; j_gene: TRBJ1-5; CDR3nt: TGTGCCAGCAGCGCTTGGGGGGTTGACAATCAGCCCCAGCATTTT; CDR3aa: CASSAWGVDNQPQHF
len: 13; d_gene: NA; abundance: many; v_gene: TRBV10-3; j_gene: TRBJ1-4; CDR3nt: TGTGCCTCTTCCCGACCCGGGGCTGAAAAACTGTTTTTT; CDR3aa: CASSRPGAEKLFF
len: 15; d_gene: NA; abundance: few; v_gene: TRBV20-1; j_gene: TRBJ2-5; CDR3nt: TGCAGTGCTAGAGATCCTAGGACGCCGGGGAGGACCCAGTACTTC; CDR3aa: CSARDPRTPGRTQYF
len: 15; d_gene: NA; abundance: many; v_gene: TRBV7-2; j_gene: TRBJ1-1; CDR3nt: TGTGCCAGCAGCTTAGGCAAAGTCATGAACACTGAAGCTTTCTTT; CDR3aa: CASSLGKVMNTEAFF
len: 16; d_gene: TRBD1; abundance: NA; v_gene: TRBV19; j_gene: TRBJ2-2; CDR3nt: TGTGCCAGTAGTCTCCCCGTAGGGGGCAGCACCGGGGAGCTGTTTTTT; CDR3aa: CASSLPVGGSTGELFF
len: 16; d_gene: TRBD2; abundance: few; v_gene: TRBV12-3/TRBV12-4; j_gene: TRBJ2-3; CDR3nt: TGTGCCAGCACCCCCTCGGGACTACTTAGCACAGATACGCAGTATTTT; CDR3aa: CASTPSGLLSTDTQYF
len: 13; d_gene: NA; abundance: many; v_gene: TRBV28; j_gene: TRBJ2-1; CDR3nt: TGTGCCAGCAGTAACCGACCGTTGGACGAGCAGTTCTTC; CDR3aa: CASSNRPLDEQFF
len: 14; d_gene: TRBD1; abundance: NA; v_gene: TRBV18; j_gene: TRBJ1-5; CDR3nt: TGTGCCAGCTCACGGGACAGGGTCAATCAGCCCCAGCATTTT; CDR3aa: CASSRDRVNQPQHF
len: 13; d_gene: NA; abundance: few; v_gene: TRBV6-2/TRBV6-3; j_gene: TRBJ2-2; CDR3nt: TGTGCCAGCAGATTAAAGGGCACCGGGGAGCTGTTTTTT; CDR3aa: CASRLKGTGELFF
len: 13; d_gene: NA; abundance: many; v_gene: TRBV11-2; j_gene: TRBJ1-1; CDR3nt: TGTGCCAGCAGCTTATTGCAGTACCCTGAAGCTTTCTTT; CDR3aa: CASSLLQYPEAFF
len: 15; d_gene: TRBD2; abundance: many; v_gene: TRBV12-3/TRBV12-4; j_gene: TRBJ2-1; CDR3nt: TGTGCCAGCAGCCAGACTAGCAAACCGTACAATGAGCAGTTCTTC; CDR3aa: CASSQTSKPYNEQFF
len: 15; d_gene: NA; abundance: many; v_gene: TRBV2; j_gene: TRBJ1-1; CDR3nt: TGTGCCAGCGGAGAAAAGAGGGGTGTTGCCGCTGAAGCTTTCTTT; CDR3aa: CASGEKRGVAAEAFF
len: 16; d_gene: TRBD2; abundance: many; v_gene: TRBV7-3; j_gene: TRBJ2-1; CDR3nt: TGTGCCAGCAGCTTAAACGGGGCGGGAGCCTACAATGAGCAGTTCTTC; CDR3aa: CASSLNGAGAYNEQFF
len: 15; d_gene: TRBD1; abundance: many; v_gene: TRBV7-3; j_gene: TRBJ2-2; CDR3nt: TGTGCCAGCAGCGCTGACAGGGGAGACACCGGGGAGCTGTTTTTT; CDR3aa: CASSADRGDTGELFF
len: 15; d_gene: NA; abundance: few; v_gene: TRBV19; j_gene: TRBJ1-1; CDR3nt: TGTGCCAGTAAAGCGGTAGGAGGAAAGAACACTGAAGCTTTCTTT; CDR3aa: CASKAVGGKNTEAFF
len: 16; d_gene: NA; abundance: many; v_gene: TRBV20-1; j_gene: TRBJ1-5; CDR3nt: TGCAGTGCTCAGACGGCCAGCAGTTCGGCTAATCAGCCCCAGCATTTT; CDR3aa: CSAQTASSSANQPQHF
len: 14; d_gene: NA; abundance: large; v_gene: TRBV20-1; j_gene: TRBJ2-7; CDR3nt: TGCAGTGCTAGACCGGGACGGATAGACTACGAGCAGTACTTC; CDR3aa: CSARPGRIDYEQYF
len: 14; d_gene: TRBD2; abundance: many; v_gene: TRBV28; j_gene: TRBJ2-1; CDR3nt: TGTGCCAGCACGGGTTGGCGGGAGGGCAATGAGCAGTTCTTC; CDR3aa: CASTGWREGNEQFF
len: 17; d_gene: TRBD2; abundance: NA; v_gene: TRBV6-5; j_gene: TRBJ2-7; CDR3nt: TGTGCCAGCAGTTACGATGGTTCGGCGGGAGTTTCTTACGAGCAGTACTTC; CDR3aa: CASSYDGSAGVSYEQYF
len: 12; d_gene: NA; abundance: NA; v_gene: TRBV25-1; j_gene: TRBJ2-7; CDR3nt: TGTGCCGCCAGGAGTCACGGGCTCGAGCAGTACTTC; CDR3aa: CAARSHGLEQYF
len: 13; d_gene: NA; abundance: many; v_gene: TRBV7-2; j_gene: TRBJ2-7; CDR3nt: TGTGCCAGCGGATCGACAGCATTCTACGAGCAGTACTTC; CDR3aa: CASGSTAFYEQYF
len: 12; d_gene: TRBD1; abundance: NA; v_gene: TRBV29-1; j_gene: TRBJ2-3; CDR3nt: TGCAGCGTTTCAACAGGGGCCGATACGCAGTATTTT; CDR3aa: CSVSTGADTQYF
len: 14; d_gene: TRBD1; abundance: many; v_gene: TRBV6-1; j_gene: TRBJ1-2; CDR3nt: TGTGCCAGCAGTTATACCGGGACAGGGTATGGCTACACCTTC; CDR3aa: CASSYTGTGYGYTF
len: 13; d_gene: NA; abundance: NA; v_gene: TRBV28; j_gene: TRBJ1-1; CDR3nt: TGTGCCAGCAGTTTATCAACGTGGTTTGAAGCTTTCTTT; CDR3aa: CASSLSTWFEAFF
len: 15; d_gene: NA; abundance: NA; v_gene: TRBV5-1; j_gene: TRBJ2-3; CDR3nt: TGCGCCAGCAGCGCCTCCGGGACATTATCAGATACGCAGTATTTT; CDR3aa: CASSASGTLSDTQYF
len: 16; d_gene: TRBD2; abundance: many; v_gene: TRBV28; j_gene: TRBJ2-3; CDR3nt: TGTGCCAGCAGCTCCCCGCGACTAGCACCCACAGATACGCAGTATTTT; CDR3aa: CASSSPRLAPTDTQYF
len: 13; d_gene: NA; abundance: many; v_gene: TRBV20-1; j_gene: TRBJ1-1; CDR3nt: TGCAGTGCTAGAGAGACACCTTTCCCTGAAGCTTTCTTT; CDR3aa: CSARETPFPEAFF
len: 17; d_gene: TRBD1; abundance: NA; v_gene: TRBV28; j_gene: TRBJ2-2; CDR3nt: TGTGCCAGCAGTCCTCTGGGGACAGGGGTTTCCACCGGGGAGCTGTTTTTT; CDR3aa: CASSPLGTGVSTGELFF
len: 13; d_gene: NA; abundance: few; v_gene: TRBV4-2; j_gene: TRBJ2-5; CDR3nt: TGTGCCAGCAGGCGGACAGCCCAAGAGACCCAGTACTTC; CDR3aa: CASRRTAQETQYF
len: 14; d_gene: TRBD2; abundance: many; v_gene: TRBV7-9; j_gene: TRBJ2-3; CDR3nt: TGTGCCAGCAGCTTTCGGGAGGTCACAGATACGCAGTATTTT; CDR3aa: CASSFREVTDTQYF
len: 13; d_gene: NA; abundance: many; v_gene: TRBV12-3/TRBV12-4; j_gene: TRBJ2-5; CDR3nt: TGTGCCAGCAGCCCCGCCCGGCAAGAGACCCAGTACTTC; CDR3aa: CASSPARQETQYF
len: 15; d_gene: NA; abundance: many; v_gene: TRBV7-9; j_gene: TRBJ2-3; CDR3nt: TGTGCCAGCAGCCCCGCCCGTTTGGGGACAGATACGCAGTATTTT; CDR3aa: CASSPARLGTDTQYF
len: 17; d_gene: TRBD2; abundance: many; v_gene: TRBV20-1; j_gene: TRBJ2-3; CDR3nt: TGCAGTGCTAGTACTATGAGGACTAGCGGACGCACAGATACGCAGTATTTT; CDR3aa: CSASTMRTSGRTDTQYF
len: 11; d_gene: NA; abundance: few; v_gene: TRBV29-1; j_gene: TRBJ2-5; CDR3nt: TGCAGCGTAAACGAATTGGAGAGCCAGTACTTC; CDR3aa: CSVNELESQYF
len: 14; d_gene: TRBD2; abundance: NA; v_gene: TRBV14; j_gene: TRBJ2-7; CDR3nt: TGTGCCAGCACCCCGAGCGGGAGGGCTGGCGAGCAGTACTTC; CDR3aa: CASTPSGRAGEQYF
len: 17; d_gene: TRBD2; abundance: few; v_gene: TRBV14; j_gene: TRBJ2-3; CDR3nt: TGTGCCAGCAGCCAACGTCACCAGCGGGGGGGGGCAGATACGCAGTATTTT; CDR3aa: CASSQRHQRGGADTQYF
len: 13; d_gene: NA; abundance: NA; v_gene: TRBV20-1; j_gene: TRBJ2-5; CDR3nt: TGCAGTGCTAGGGGACTCAGCGTGGAGACCCAGTACTTC; CDR3aa: CSARGLSVETQYF
len: 16; d_gene: NA; abundance: NA; v_gene: TRBV2; j_gene: TRBJ2-1; CDR3nt: TGTGCCAGCACTCTGTGGCGGGGTCATAGGAACAATGAGCAGTTCTTC; CDR3aa: CASTLWRGHRNNEQFF
len: 14; d_gene: NA; abundance: NA; v_gene: TRBV15; j_gene: TRBJ1-5; CDR3nt: TGTGCCACCAGCAGAGTGGCCAGCAATCAGCCCCAGCATTTT; CDR3aa: CATSRVASNQPQHF
len: 14; d_gene: NA; abundance: many; v_gene: TRBV15; j_gene: TRBJ1-1; CDR3nt: TGTGCCACCGGAAGTCCAGGGAGGTACACTGAAGCTTTCTTT; CDR3aa: CATGSPGRYTEAFF
len: 16; d_gene: TRBD1; abundance: many; v_gene: TRBV28; j_gene: TRBJ2-5; CDR3nt: TGTGCCAGCGCCCCGGACAGGGAACAAAGTTTGGAGACCCAGTACTTC; CDR3aa: CASAPDREQSLETQYF
len: 15; d_gene: NA; abundance: many; v_gene: TRBV5-6; j_gene: TRBJ2-3; CDR3nt: TGTGCCAGCAGCTTGGAGGAACAGGGCTCAGATACGCAGTATTTT; CDR3aa: CASSLEEQGSDTQYF
len: 15; d_gene: NA; abundance: many; v_gene: TRBV5-1; j_gene: TRBJ1-1; CDR3nt: TGCGCCAGCAGCTTGGCCGGGGAATTACACACTGAAGCTTTCTTT; CDR3aa: CASSLAGELHTEAFF
len: 15; d_gene: NA; abundance: few; v_gene: TRBV7-9; j_gene: TRBJ2-7; CDR3nt: TGTGCCAGCAGCTCTCCGGGGGCAGGCCGCTACGAGCAGTACTTC; CDR3aa: CASSSPGAGRYEQYF
len: 14; d_gene: NA; abundance: few; v_gene: TRBV7-9; j_gene: TRBJ2-3; CDR3nt: TGTGCCAGCAGCTCGGCCCAACTCTCCCCCGCGCAGTATTTT; CDR3aa: CASSSAQLSPAQYF
len: 13; d_gene: NA; abundance: many; v_gene: TRBV11-3; j_gene: TRBJ1-1; CDR3nt: TGTGCCAGCAGCCTTAGGAGGGACACTGAAGCTTTCTTT; CDR3aa: CASSLRRDTEAFF
len: 14; d_gene: NA; abundance: few; v_gene: TRBV5-5; j_gene: TRBJ1-5; CDR3nt: TGTGCCAGCAGCTTGGGTCCCCCAGGACAGCCCCAGCATTTT; CDR3aa: CASSLGPPGQPQHF
len: 13; d_gene: TRBD2; abundance: many; v_gene: TRBV7-8; j_gene: TRBJ2-7; CDR3nt: TGTGCCAGCAGCTTAGGGGGGGGGATGGAGCAGTACTTC; CDR3aa: CASSLGGGMEQYF
len: 19; d_gene: TRBD2; abundance: NA; v_gene: TRBV7-6; j_gene: TRBJ2-2; CDR3nt: TGTGCCAGCAGCGGTAGCGGGAGACCCGCACTTACGAACACCGGGGAGCTGTTTTTT; CDR3aa: CASSGSGRPALTNTGELFF
len: 15; d_gene: NA; abundance: NA; v_gene: TRBV5-1; j_gene: TRBJ2-1; CDR3nt: TGCGCCAGCAGCTTGCAGGTTGGGGCTGCGAATGAGCAGTTCTTC; CDR3aa: CASSLQVGAANEQFF
len: 15; d_gene: NA; abundance: many; v_gene: TRBV6-6; j_gene: TRBJ2-3; CDR3nt: TGTGCCAGCAGTTACGTCGGCGGGAGCACAGATACGCAGTATTTT; CDR3aa: CASSYVGGSTDTQYF
len: 17; d_gene: TRBD2; abundance: many; v_gene: TRBV20-1; j_gene: TRBJ2-7; CDR3nt: TGCAGTGCTCCCGGAGACGGGCGGGAGGCCTTCTCCTACGAGCAGTACTTC; CDR3aa: CSAPGDGREAFSYEQYF
len: 15; d_gene: TRBD1; abundance: NA; v_gene: TRBV5-8; j_gene: TRBJ1-3; CDR3nt: TGTGCCAGCAGCTTCCCCGGACAGGGGGGAAACACCATATATTTT; CDR3aa: CASSFPGQGGNTIYF